These 10 T cell receptor beta chains share one sample of origin, sequenced in a study of cytomegalovirus exposure and HLA in healthy donors. Vbeta (60) and Jbeta (13) primers were used in the PCR. Profiled with immunoSEQ multiplex PCR; TCRdb holds only in-frame clones, not every one. The top ten hold 14% of the sample, which has about 190,000 clones, approximately 80% seen once. The sample taken for sequencing was PBMCs. Receptors originate from a woman in her twenties or thirties in good health and CMV-seropositive.

This sequence joins TRBV20-1 and TRBJ2-1, with unresolved D. Germline CDR1 and CDR2: DFQATT and SNEGSKA (reference sequence). The CDR3 consists of 11 residues. V was clipped by 3 bases and J by 9 bases, with 9 bases between them. The CDR3 sequence: CSASFDFEQFF. In DNA, the CDR3 is TGCAGTGCTAGTTTTGACTTTGAGCAGTTCTTC.

This clone came up a few times. The rearrangement uses TRBV19 and TRBJ1-5; 9 nucleotides line up with TRBD1. The CDR3 loop spans 18 amino acids. The germline gives CDR1 LNHDA, CDR2 SQIVND (reference sequence). V trimming: 5 bases; J trimming: 3 bases; junction bases outside the gene matches: 14. Written as DNA, the CDR3 is TGTGCCAGTAGTTTGAACCGGGACAGGGACATGATCAATCAGCCCCAGCATTTT. It is translated as CASSLNRDRDMINQPQHF.

This clone was counted a few times. The J gene is TRBJ2-3, the V gene TRBV5-1, with 8 bases aligning to TRBD2. The germline gives CDR1 SGHRS, CDR2 YFSETQ. The ends lost 4 bases at V and 6 bases at J; junction bases unmatched: 13. The CDR3 extends over 16 amino acids. CDR3 in amino acids: CASSHSGTSSLDTQYF. CDR3 DNA sequence: TGCGCCAGCAGCCACTCCGGGACTAGTTCTTTGGATACGCAGTATTTT.

The chain is built from TRBV5-6 and TRBJ2-7, with D perhaps TRBD1 (6 bases). V was clipped by 4 bases and J by 9 bases, with 17 bases between them. Germline V gene sequence: CDR1 SGHDT, CDR2 YYEEEE. This CDR3 has 13 residues. Written as DNA, the CDR3 is TGTGCCAGCAGCGAGCCAACAGGGTTCGGGCAGTACTTC. Translation: CASSEPTGFGQYF.

This rearrangement joins TRBV18 to TRBJ2-2; 9 nucleotides align to TRBD1. The V segment lost 3 bases and the J segment 3 bases; nucleotides outside the gene matches: 5. CDR1 is KGHSH, CDR2 LQKENI, per germline. This CDR3 spans 16 amino acids. The CDR3 nucleotides read TGTGCCAGCTCACCGTTCCGGGACAGGGACACCGGGGAGCTGTTTTTT. Its translation is CASSPFRDRDTGELFF.

The chain carries TRBV6-5 and TRBJ1-1; D uncertain. V lost 2 bases, J lost 1 base, and 5 bases lay in between. The CDR3 covers 13 residues. Germline V gives CDR1 MNHEY, CDR2 SVGAGI. The CDR3 bases are TGTGCCAGCAGTTACCACAGGAACACTGAAGCTTTCTTT. It encodes CASSYHRNTEAFF.

The chain uses TRBV30 and TRBJ1-2; 8 nucleotides agree with TRBD1. This CDR3 contains 13 residues. Trimming took 3 bases from V and 4 from J; bases not matched to a gene: 4. Germline loops: CDR1 GTSNPN, CDR2 SVGIG (reference sequence). CDR3 coding DNA: TGTGCCTGGAGACGACAGGGGATCTATGGCTACACCTTC. Protein sequence: CAWRRQGIYGYTF.

The chain carries TRBV7-9 and TRBJ2-1; 10 bases match TRBD1. The CDR3 runs to 16 residues. Germline values: CDR1 SEHNR, CDR2 FQNEAQ (reference sequence). V was pared by 4 bases and J by 8 bases, with 11 bases of the junction left unmatched. CDR3 in DNA: TGTGCCAGCAGCTACCCTTCCGGGACAGGGGCCTATGAGCAGTTCTTC. Translated, it gives CASSYPSGTGAYEQFF.

The table lists this clone with a few counts. The rearrangement uses TRBV7-8 and TRBJ2-3; TRBD2 aligns across 14 bases. The trim removed 2 bases at V and 3 bases at J, leaving 10 bases unmatched. Germline V gene sequence: CDR1 SGHVS, CDR2 FQNEAQ. The CDR3 sequence is 19 residues long. DNA of the CDR3: TGTGCCAGCAGCTTAAGGCTCGGGACTAGCGGGGGCGGGACAGATACGCAGTATTTT. This gives the protein CASSLRLGTSGGGTDTQYF.

This chain uses TRBV5-1 with TRBJ2-3; 10 bases align to TRBD2. Trimming removed 4 bases from V and 6 bases from J; junction bases left unmatched: 14. The CDR3 spans 17 residues. The germline V gene has CDR1 SGHRS and CDR2 YFSETQ. The CDR3 region has the DNA TGCGCCAGCAGCGCCGAACCCCGACTAGCGGGTGAGGATACGCAGTATTTT. Translation gives CASSAEPRLAGEDTQYF. The whole variable domain, remainder taken from reference TRBV5-1 and TRBJ2-3, is KAGVTQTPRYLIKTRGQQVTLSCSPISGHRSVSWYQQTPGQGLQFLFEYFSETQRNKGNFPGRFSGRQFSNSRSEMNVSTLELGDSALYLCASSAEPRLAGEDTQYFGPGTRLTVL.